One and the same sample provided the 8 T cell receptor beta chains below, sequenced in a study of cytomegalovirus exposure and HLA in healthy donors. PCR primers comprised 60 Vbeta and 13 Jbeta primers. Some clones are missing from TCRdb's copy, which holds only in-frame ones; the method was immunoSEQ multiplex PCR. The sample has 120,000 to 150,000 clones; around 80% are singletons. The sample taken for sequencing was PBMCs. These receptors all stem from a man aged 35 to 55 in good health and CMV-seronegative.

This sequence joins TRBV28 and TRBJ1-3; D not resolved. Per germline, CDR1 MDHEN and CDR2 SYDVKM. The CDR3 totals 15 residues. Trimming took off 2 bases at V and 1 base at J, with 9 bases between the two ends. The CDR3 nucleotides read TGTGCCAGCAGTTTAGTAACGGGTTCTGGAAACACCATATATTTT. This sequence encodes CASSLVTGSGNTIYF.

As regards this clone: An end of the junction does not agree with germline; a read error may underlie this. This chain connects TRBV28 to TRBJ1-2; TRBD1 aligns across 8 bases. The CDR3 spans 16 residues. Per germline, CDR1 MDHEN and CDR2 SYDVKM. The CDR3 reads CASSLHQTGANYGYTF. Here the CDR3 DNA reads TGTGCCAGCAGTTTACACCAGACAGGGGCTAATTATGGCTACACCTTC.

This clone was recorded only once. The chain uses TRBV29-1 and TRBJ2-7; D is possibly TRBD1 (6 bases). Deletions cut 6 bases from V and 0 bases from J, with 12 bases between. The CDR3 runs 13 residues. Germline V gives CDR1 SQVTM, CDR2 ANQGSEA. CDR3 sequence reads: CSVRTVLSYEQYF. Written as DNA, the CDR3 is TGCAGCGTGAGGACAGTCCTCTCCTACGAGCAGTACTTC.

The J gene is TRBJ1-5, the V gene TRBV21-1; the D call TRBD1 from the table was never checked on the DNA. TRBV21-1 is noted as a pseudogene. The CDR3 sequence is 16 residues long. CDR3 protein: CASSKVTRGLDQPQHF. The CDR3 DNA sequence: TGTGCCAGCAGCAAAGTCACCAGGGGGTTAGATCAGCCCCAGCATTTT.

The count of this clone is one. This rearrangement joins TRBV5-1 to TRBJ2-1; 9 bases line up with TRBD2. This CDR3 is 16 amino acids long. J gave up 5 bases and V 4 bases, and 10 bases lay outside the gene matches. Germline V gene data show CDR1 as SGHRS and CDR2 as YFSETQ. In nucleotides, the CDR3 is TGCGCCAGCAGCATGCCCGCTAGCGGGGACGACAATGAGCAGTTCTTC. The encoded protein is CASSMPASGDDNEQFF.

This clone has just a few counts. The rearrangement uses TRBV7-7 and TRBJ2-1, with 9 nucleotides matching TRBD1. Germline lookup yields CDR1 SSHAT and CDR2 FNYEAQ (reference sequence). V shed 5 bases and J 3 bases; nucleotides not matched to a gene: 8. The CDR3 extends over 16 amino acids. CDR3 protein: CASSTGTGSGYNEQFF. CDR3 sequence (DNA): TGTGCCAGCAGCACGGGGACAGGGTCGGGCTACAATGAGCAGTTCTTC. The full variable domain, its missing parts supplied by reference TRBV7-7 and TRBJ2-1, is GAGVSQSPRYKVTKRGQDVTLRCDPISSHATLYWYQQALGQGPEFLTYFNYEAQPDKSGLPSDRFSAERPEGSISTLTIQRTEQRDSAMYRCASSTGTGSGYNEQFFGPGTRLTVL.

V is TRBV19 and J is TRBJ1-1; D perhaps matches TRBD1 (6 bases). The V gene's germline CDR1 is LNHDA and CDR2 SQIVND (reference sequence). The CDR3 consists of 16 residues. V lost 8 bases to trimming and J lost 3 bases, with 22 bases between them. As DNA, the CDR3 is TGTGCCAGTCTCGCGTGGGCCGCGAACAGGGACACTGAAGCTTTCTTT. Residues: CASLAWAANRDTEAFF.

This clone was picked up one time. The CDR3 DNA is TGTGCCAGCAGCCCCCCCGCCGGACGGGGTGGAGCCTACGAGCAGTACTTC. Translation: CASSPPAGRGGAYEQYF. The chain has TRBV7-9 and TRBJ2-7; D is possibly TRBD2 (5 bases). The CDR3 covers 17 residues. V gave up 5 bases and J gave up 2 bases, with 22 bases separating them. CDR1 SEHNR and CDR2 FQNEAQ come from the germline V gene (reference sequence). Complete variable domain (other parts from reference TRBV7-9 and TRBJ2-7): DTGVSQNPRHKITKRGQNVTFRCDPISEHNRLYWYRQTLGQGPEFLTYFQNEAQLEKSRLLSDRFSAERPKGSFSTLEIQRTEQGDSAMYLCASSPPAGRGGAYEQYFGPGTRLTVT.